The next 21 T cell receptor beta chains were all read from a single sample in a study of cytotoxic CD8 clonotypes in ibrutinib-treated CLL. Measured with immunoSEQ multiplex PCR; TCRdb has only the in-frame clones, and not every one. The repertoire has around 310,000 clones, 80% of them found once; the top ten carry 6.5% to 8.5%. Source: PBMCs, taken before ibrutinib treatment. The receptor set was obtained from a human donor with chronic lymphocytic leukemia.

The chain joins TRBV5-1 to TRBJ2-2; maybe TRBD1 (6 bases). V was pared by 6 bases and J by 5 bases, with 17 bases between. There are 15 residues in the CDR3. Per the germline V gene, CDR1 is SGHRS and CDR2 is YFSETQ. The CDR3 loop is CASTGGQWGTGELFF. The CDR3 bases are TGCGCCAGCACCGGAGGACAGTGGGGGACCGGGGAGCTGTTTTTT.

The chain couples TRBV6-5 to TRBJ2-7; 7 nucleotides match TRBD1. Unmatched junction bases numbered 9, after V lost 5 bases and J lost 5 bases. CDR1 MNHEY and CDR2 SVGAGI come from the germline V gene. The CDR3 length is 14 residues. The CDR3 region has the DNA TGTGCCAGCAGTCGAACAGGGGTGATCCACGAGCAGTACTTC. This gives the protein CASSRTGVIHEQYF.

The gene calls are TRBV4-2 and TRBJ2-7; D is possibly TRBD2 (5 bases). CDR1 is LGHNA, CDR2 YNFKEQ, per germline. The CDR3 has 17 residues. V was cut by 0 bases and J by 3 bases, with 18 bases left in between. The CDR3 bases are TGTGCCAGCAGCCAAGATCAAGCCAGCGGAAGCTACTACGAGCAGTACTTC. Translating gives CASSQDQASGSYYEQYF.

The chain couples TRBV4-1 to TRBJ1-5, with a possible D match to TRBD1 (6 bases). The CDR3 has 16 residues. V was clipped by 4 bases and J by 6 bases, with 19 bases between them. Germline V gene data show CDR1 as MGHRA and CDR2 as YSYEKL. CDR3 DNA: TGCGCCAGCAGCCGCGGGCAGGGAGGGGGTGTTCAGCCCCAGCATTTT. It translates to CASSRGQGGGVQPQHF.

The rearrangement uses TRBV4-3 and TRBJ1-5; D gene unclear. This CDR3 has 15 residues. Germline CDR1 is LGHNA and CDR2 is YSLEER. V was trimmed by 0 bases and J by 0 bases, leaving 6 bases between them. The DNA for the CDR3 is TGCGCCAGCAGCCAAGACGAAGGTAGCAATCAGCCCCAGCATTTT. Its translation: CASSQDEGSNQPQHF.

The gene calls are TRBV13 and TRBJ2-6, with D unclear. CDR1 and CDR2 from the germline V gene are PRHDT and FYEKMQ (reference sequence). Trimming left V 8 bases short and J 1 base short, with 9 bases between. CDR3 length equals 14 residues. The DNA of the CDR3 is TGTGCCAGCCGGCTTGGTTCTGGGGCCAACGTCCTGACTTTC. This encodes CASRLGSGANVLTF.

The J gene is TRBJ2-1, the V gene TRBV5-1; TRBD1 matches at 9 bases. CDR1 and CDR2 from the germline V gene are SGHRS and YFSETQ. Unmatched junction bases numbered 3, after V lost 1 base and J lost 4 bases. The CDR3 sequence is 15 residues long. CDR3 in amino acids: CASSLNRGQYNEQFF. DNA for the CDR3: TGCGCCAGCAGCTTGAACAGGGGGCAATACAATGAGCAGTTCTTC.

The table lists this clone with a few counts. The CDR3 region is CASSQGSVSSYEQYF. CDR3 sequence (DNA): TGCGCCAGCAGCCAAGGGTCGGTGAGCTCCTACGAGCAGTACTTC. The chain links TRBV4-3 to TRBJ2-7; D is unresolved. The CDR3 totals 15 residues. V lost 1 base and J lost 0, with 10 bases in between. CDR1 LGHNA and CDR2 YSLEER come from the germline V gene.

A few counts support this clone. CDR3 bases: TGTGCCAGCGTCCGACACTACTCCTACGAGCAGTACTTC. Translation gives CASVRHYSYEQYF. V and J are TRBV6-1 and TRBJ2-7; D remains ambiguous. Deletions cut 8 bases from V and 0 bases from J, with 11 bases between. Germline CDR1 and CDR2: MNHNS and SASEGT. The CDR3 has 13 amino acids.

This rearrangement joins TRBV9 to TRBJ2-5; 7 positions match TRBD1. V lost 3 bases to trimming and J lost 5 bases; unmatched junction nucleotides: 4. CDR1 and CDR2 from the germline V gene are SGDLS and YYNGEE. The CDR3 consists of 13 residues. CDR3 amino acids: CASSGQGLETQYF. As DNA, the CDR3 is TGTGCCAGCAGCGGACAGGGCCTGGAGACCCAGTACTTC.

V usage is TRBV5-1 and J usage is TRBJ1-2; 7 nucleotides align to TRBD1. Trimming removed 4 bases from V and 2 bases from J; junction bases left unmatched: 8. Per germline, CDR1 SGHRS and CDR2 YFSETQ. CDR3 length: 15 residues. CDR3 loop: CASSAQGLGNYGYTF. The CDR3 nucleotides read TGCGCCAGCAGCGCACAGGGGCTCGGGAACTATGGCTACACCTTC.

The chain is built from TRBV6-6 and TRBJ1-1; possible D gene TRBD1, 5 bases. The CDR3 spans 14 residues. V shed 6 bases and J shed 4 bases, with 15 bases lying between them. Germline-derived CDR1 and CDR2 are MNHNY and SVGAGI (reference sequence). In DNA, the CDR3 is TGTGCCAGCAGCTCCCCCCACGGGGGCACTGAAGCTTTCTTT. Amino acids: CASSSPHGGTEAFF.

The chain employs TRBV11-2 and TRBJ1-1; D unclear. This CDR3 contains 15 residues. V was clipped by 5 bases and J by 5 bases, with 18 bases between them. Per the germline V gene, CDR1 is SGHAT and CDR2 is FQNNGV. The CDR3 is CASSLLNGVGTEAFF. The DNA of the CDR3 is TGTGCCAGCAGCCTACTTAATGGGGTTGGGACTGAAGCTTTCTTT.

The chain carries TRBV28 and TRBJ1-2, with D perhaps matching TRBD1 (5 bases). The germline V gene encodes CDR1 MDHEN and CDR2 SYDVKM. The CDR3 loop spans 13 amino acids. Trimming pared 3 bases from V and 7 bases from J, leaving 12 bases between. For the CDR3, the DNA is TGTGCCAGCAGTTTTGGAGGGGTCAGTGGCTACACCTTC. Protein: CASSFGGVSGYTF.

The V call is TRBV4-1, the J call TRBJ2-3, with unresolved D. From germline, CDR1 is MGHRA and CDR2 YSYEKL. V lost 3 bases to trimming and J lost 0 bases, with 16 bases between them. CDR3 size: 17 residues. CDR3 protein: CASSHLSAHISTDTQYF. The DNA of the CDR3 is TGCGCCAGCAGCCATTTATCGGCGCATATTAGCACAGATACGCAGTATTTT.

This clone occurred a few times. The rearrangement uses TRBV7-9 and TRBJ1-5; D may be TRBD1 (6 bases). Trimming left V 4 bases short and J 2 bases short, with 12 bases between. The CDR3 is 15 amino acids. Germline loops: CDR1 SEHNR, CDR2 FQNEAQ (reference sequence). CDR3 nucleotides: TGTGCCAGCAGCTCGCAGGGGTTGGGCAATCAGCCCCAGCATTTT. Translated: CASSSQGLGNQPQHF. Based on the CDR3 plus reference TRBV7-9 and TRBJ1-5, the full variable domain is DTGVSQNPRHKITKRGQNVTFRCDPISEHNRLYWYRQTLGQGPEFLTYFQNEAQLEKSRLLSDRFSAERPKGSFSTLEIQRTEQGDSAMYLCASSSQGLGNQPQHFGDGTRLSIL.

The CDR3 loop reads CASSAYNANQPQHF. DNA of the CDR3: TGTGCCAGTAGTGCCTACAATGCAAATCAGCCCCAGCATTTT. The rearrangement uses TRBV19 and TRBJ1-5; D remains unclear. Trimming left V 5 bases short and J 4 bases short, with 12 bases between. The CDR3 is 14 residues long. CDR1 is LNHDA and CDR2 is SQIVND in the germline V gene (reference sequence).

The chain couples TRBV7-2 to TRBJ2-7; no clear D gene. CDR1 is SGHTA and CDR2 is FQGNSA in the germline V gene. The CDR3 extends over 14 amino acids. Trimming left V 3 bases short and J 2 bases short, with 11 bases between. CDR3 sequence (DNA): TGTGCCAGCAGCTTCGGGCCAGTAACCTACGAGCAGTACTTC. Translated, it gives CASSFGPVTYEQYF.

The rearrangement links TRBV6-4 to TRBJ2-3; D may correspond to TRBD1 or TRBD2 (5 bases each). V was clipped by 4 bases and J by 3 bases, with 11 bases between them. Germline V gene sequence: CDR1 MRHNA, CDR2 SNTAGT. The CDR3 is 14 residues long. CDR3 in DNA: TGTGCCAGCAGTGCCGGGTGGGGGACAGATACGCAGTATTTT. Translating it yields CASSAGWGTDTQYF.

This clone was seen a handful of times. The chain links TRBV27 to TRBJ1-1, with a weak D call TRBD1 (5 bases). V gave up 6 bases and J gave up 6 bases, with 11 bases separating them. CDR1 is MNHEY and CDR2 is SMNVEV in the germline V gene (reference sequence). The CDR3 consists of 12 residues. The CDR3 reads CASRTGVSEAFF. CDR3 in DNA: TGTGCCAGCAGGACGGGGGTATCTGAAGCTTTCTTT.

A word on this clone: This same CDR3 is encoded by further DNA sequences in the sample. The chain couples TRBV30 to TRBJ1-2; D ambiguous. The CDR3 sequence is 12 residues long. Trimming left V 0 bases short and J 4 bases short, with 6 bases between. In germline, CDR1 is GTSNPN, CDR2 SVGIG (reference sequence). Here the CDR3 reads CAWSVTAYGYTF. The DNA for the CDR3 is TGTGCCTGGAGTGTAACAGCCTATGGCTACACCTTC.